The 16 T cell receptor beta chains given below trace back to one sample, sequenced in a study of blood T cells in healthy people across ages. The second PCR ran about 6 to 12 cycles with a sample-barcoded 5' primer and J-beta primers. TCRdb re-derived calls from the 5' RACE reads in MiXCR, one entry per CDR3 protein. The sample lists approximately 600,000 distinct CDR3 sequences; 45% to 65% were seen once. The sequencing sample was made of blood. The receptor source for this set is a man in his 60s in good health.

The chain combines TRBV6-5 with TRBJ2-4; TRBD2 agrees at 8 bases. The CDR3 is made up of 13 amino acids. V gave up 10 bases and J gave up 13 bases; unmatched junction bases: 15. Germline V gives CDR1 MNHEY, CDR2 SVGAGI. The CDR3 is CATVREGLGEQYF. DNA of the CDR3: TGTGCCACCGTTCGGGAGGGCCTAGGGGAGCAGTACTTC.

The gene calls are TRBV11-2 and TRBJ2-1; D gene ambiguous. This CDR3 is 16 amino acids long. Germline V gene data show CDR1 as SGHAT and CDR2 as FQNNGV. V lost 2 bases, J lost 6 bases, and 17 bases lay in between. CDR3: CASSLMVIPVGNEQFF. DNA for the CDR3: TGTGCCAGCAGCTTAATGGTGATCCCGGTAGGCAATGAGCAGTTCTTC. Using reference TRBV11-2 and TRBJ2-1 for the parts outside the CDR3, the full variable domain is EAGVAQSPRYKIIEKRQSVAFWCNPISGHATLYWYQQILGQGPKLLIQFQNNGVVDDSQLPKDRFSAERLKGVDSTLKIQPAKLEDSAVYLCASSLMVIPVGNEQFFGPGTRLTVL.

The chain combines TRBV5-6 with TRBJ2-7; a possible D gene is TRBD1 (6 bases). Germline lookup yields CDR1 SGHDT and CDR2 YYEEEE. The V gene lost 0 bases and the J gene lost 7 bases, with 14 bases spanning the gap. The CDR3 has 14 residues. CDR3 sequence reads: CASSLAPGAREQYF. CDR3 DNA sequence: TGTGCCAGCAGCTTGGCCCCAGGGGCGAGGGAGCAGTACTTC.

This clonotype was seen a few times. The CDR3 sequence is CASSRTGALEETQYF. The CDR3 bases are TGCGCCAGCAGCCGGACAGGCGCTCTGGAAGAGACCCAGTACTTC. The chain uses TRBV4-1 and TRBJ2-5; TRBD1 aligns across 7 bases. From germline, CDR1 is MGHRA and CDR2 YSYEKL. J was trimmed by 3 bases and V by 4 bases; bases with no gene match: 8. The CDR3 length is 15 residues.

The chain links TRBV5-1 to TRBJ2-1; no firm D call. V was shortened by 4 bases and J by 7 bases, with 21 bases between the two germline ends. CDR3 length: 16 amino acids. CDR1 and CDR2 from the germline V gene are SGHRS and YFSETQ. CDR3 in amino acids: CASSPALADPDNEQFF. CDR3 sequence (DNA): TGCGCCAGCAGCCCTGCCTTGGCGGATCCAGATAATGAGCAGTTCTTC.

The gene calls are TRBV6-1 and TRBJ2-5; D call uncertain. The assigned J gene may be wrong: the sequence end matches TRBJ2-7 better. There are 14 residues in the CDR3. CDR1 and CDR2 (germline): MNHNS, SASEGT. This CDR3 is CASSERILGYEQYF. In DNA, the CDR3 is TGTGCCAGCAGTGAACGCATACTCGGGTACGAGCAGTACTTC.

This clonotype has more than one count but fewer than ten. Germline is not matched at one junction end, which may reflect a read error. The chain combines TRBV27 with TRBJ1-1; TRBD1 matches 10 bases. Germline CDR1 MNHEY, CDR2 SMNVEV (reference sequence). This CDR3 is 13 amino acids long. The CDR3 sequence is CVSTRTGGTEAFF. The CDR3, as DNA: TGTGTCAGCACTAGGACAGGGGGCACTGAAGCTTTCTTT.

In this sample, this clonotype turned up a few times. The chain carries TRBV3-1 and TRBJ2-5; the D is unclear. This CDR3 spans 12 amino acids. In germline, CDR1 is LGHDT, CDR2 YNNKEL (reference sequence). Trimming pared 0 bases from V and 6 bases from J, leaving 5 bases between. The CDR3 DNA reads as TGTGCCAGCAGCCAAGATTTAAAGACCCAGTACTTC. Protein sequence: CASSQDLKTQYF.

The chain combines TRBV7-2 with TRBJ2-5; TRBD2 might be the D (7 bases). CDR1 and CDR2 (germline): SGHTA, FQGNSA. The CDR3 length is 17 residues. The V gene lost 5 bases and the J gene lost 0 bases, with 19 bases spanning the gap. The DNA for the CDR3 is TGTGCCAGCAGCCCCGGGGGGACAAACCGGTACCAAGAGACCCAGTACTTC. Protein product: CASSPGGTNRYQETQYF.

This chain uses TRBV7-9 with TRBJ1-2; TRBD1 agrees at 12 bases. The trim removed 4 bases at V and 10 bases at J, leaving 7 bases unmatched. The CDR3 has 14 amino acids. Per germline, CDR1 SEHNR and CDR2 FQNEAQ (reference sequence). For the CDR3, the DNA is TGTGCCAGCAGCTCAGGAGGGACAGGGGGCTCCTACACCTTC. It translates to CASSSGGTGGSYTF.

J is TRBJ1-6 and V is TRBV12-5; unclear D gene. V was pared by 1 base and J by 7 bases, with 14 bases between. This CDR3 contains 16 residues. Per the germline V gene, CDR1 is LGHNT and CDR2 is FRNRAP. The CDR3 bases are TGTGCTAGTGGTTTGGCCCCCAAGGACCGAAATTCACCCCTCCACTTT. This translates into CASGLAPKDRNSPLHF.

J is TRBJ2-6 and V is TRBV11-2; the match to TRBD1 covers 7 bases. This CDR3 has 13 residues. Germline CDR1 SGHAT, CDR2 FQNNGV. J lost 9 bases, V lost 5 bases, and 4 bases had no gene match. The DNA of the CDR3 is TGTGCCAGCAGCACAGGGGTGGGCAACGTCCTGACTTTC. Protein sequence: CASSTGVGNVLTF.

The genes are TRBV29-1 and TRBJ2-5; D is undetermined. This CDR3 has 13 residues. Per germline, CDR1 SQVTM and CDR2 ANQGSEA. The V gene lost 2 bases and the J gene lost 2 bases, with 9 bases spanning the gap. For the CDR3, the DNA is TGCAGCGTTGAAATAACAGCTCAAGAGACCCAGTACTTC. This sequence encodes CSVEITAQETQYF. The full variable domain, rest sourced from reference TRBV29-1 and TRBJ2-5, is SAVISQKPSRDICQRGTSLTIQCQVDSQVTMMFWYRQQPGQSLTLIATANQGSEATYESGFVIDKFPISRPNLTFSTLTVSNMSPEDSSIYLCSVEITAQETQYFGPGTRLLVL.

In this sample, this clonotype turned up a few times. The gene calls are TRBV29-1 and TRBJ1-2; D remains unclear. Germline lookup yields CDR1 SQVTM and CDR2 ANQGSEA. Trimming cost V 6 bases and J 8 bases, with 16 bases left between them. The CDR3 is 12 amino acids. CDR3 DNA sequence: TGCAGCGTGGAGGCCTTTGCGCTCGGCTACACCTTC. It codes for CSVEAFALGYTF. The full variable domain, completed using reference TRBV29-1 and TRBJ1-2, is SAVISQKPSRDICQRGTSLTIQCQVDSQVTMMFWYRQQPGQSLTLIATANQGSEATYESGFVIDKFPISRPNLTFSTLTVSNMSPEDSSIYLCSVEAFALGYTFGSGTRLTVV.

This clonotype was picked up one time. The chain couples TRBV5-1 to TRBJ1-1; D perhaps matches TRBD1 (5 bases). Germline CDR1 is SGHRS and CDR2 is YFSETQ. V lost 0 bases, J lost 0 bases, and 12 bases lay in between. The CDR3 loop spans 16 amino acids. The DNA of the CDR3 is TGCGCCAGCAGCTTGGGAGGTGGGGGGATGAACACTGAAGCTTTCTTT. Translation gives CASSLGGGGMNTEAFF.

The V and J genes are TRBV20-1 and TRBJ2-5; D not certain. The CDR3 is 13 residues long. Per germline, CDR1 DFQATT and CDR2 SNEGSKA (reference sequence). Deletions cut 5 bases from V and 1 base from J, with 11 bases between. In DNA, the CDR3 is TGCAGTGCTTTAGTCGGGTTCCAAGAGACCCAGTACTTC. Translation: CSALVGFQETQYF.